One sample yielded the 14 T cell receptor beta chains listed below, sequenced in a study of cytomegalovirus exposure and HLA in healthy donors. Use of 60 Vbeta and 13 Jbeta primers characterized the PCR. Some clones are missing from TCRdb's copy, which holds only in-frame ones; the method was immunoSEQ multiplex PCR. This sample has 150,000 to 200,000 clones, with approximately 79% found just once. The sequenced sample consisted of PBMCs. The receptors derive from a man in his forties in good health and CMV-seropositive.

The chain carries TRBV6-5 and TRBJ1-5; TRBD1 agrees at 10 bases. Trimming cost V 6 bases and J 6 bases; bases outside gene matches: 5. CDR1 and CDR2 from the germline V gene are MNHEY and SVGAGI. This CDR3 comprises 14 residues. The CDR3 DNA reads TGTGCCAGCAGACCGACAGGGGGCAGTCAGCCCCAGCATTTT. This translates into CASRPTGGSQPQHF.

For this clone: One end of the junction does not line up with germline, which may come from a read error. V is TRBV4-3 and J is TRBJ2-5; 9 positions match TRBD2. The CDR3 has 15 residues. Germline CDR1 and CDR2: LGHNA and YSLEER. CDR3 region: CASNQDGRGGGTQYF. CDR3 DNA: TGCGCCAGCAACCAAGACGGGCGGGGGGGCGGGACCCAGTACTTC.

The sample holds a few counts of this clone. J is TRBJ2-3 and V is TRBV30, with D perhaps TRBD1 (6 bases). V was shortened by 5 bases and J by 2 bases, with 14 bases between the two germline ends. CDR1 GTSNPN and CDR2 SVGIG come from the germline V gene (reference sequence). The CDR3 runs to 14 residues. CDR3 sequence reads: CAWGGKQDTDTQYF. DNA for the CDR3: TGTGCCTGGGGGGGCAAACAGGACACAGATACGCAGTATTTT.

The chain combines TRBV12-5 with TRBJ2-1; 15 bases agree with TRBD2. Germline loops: CDR1 LGHNT, CDR2 FRNRAP. The CDR3 is 15 amino acids. J was trimmed by 4 bases and V by 9 bases; bases with no gene match: 4. The CDR3 DNA reads TGTGCTAGCGGGACTAGCGGGGGGATATACAATGAGCAGTTCTTC. Encoded protein: CASGTSGGIYNEQFF.

This clone was seen a few times. The rearrangement links TRBV19 to TRBJ2-3; D possibly corresponds to TRBD2 (5 bases). The CDR3 covers 15 residues. V was cut by 4 bases and J by 4 bases, with 15 bases left in between. Germline CDR1 is LNHDA and CDR2 is SQIVND (reference sequence). The CDR3 is CASSTLGDGADTQYF. In DNA form, the CDR3 reads TGTGCCAGTAGTACATTGGGAGATGGGGCAGATACGCAGTATTTT.

The gene calls are TRBV2 and TRBJ2-5; 10 nucleotides agree with TRBD2. The V segment lost 5 bases and the J segment 2 bases; nucleotides outside the gene matches: 11. The length of the CDR3 is 17 residues. In germline, CDR1 is SNHLY, CDR2 FYNNEI. The CDR3 sequence is CASSSPRAAGGQETQYF. CDR3 nucleotide sequence: TGTGCCAGCAGTTCCCCGAGGGCAGCGGGGGGGCAAGAGACCCAGTACTTC.

V and J are TRBV30 and TRBJ1-1; D unclear. The CDR3 has 12 residues. The ends were cut back, 1 base at V and 10 bases at J, with 13 bases in the middle. The germline CDR1 and CDR2 sequences are GTSNPN and SVGIG (reference sequence). The CDR3 DNA is TGTGCCTGGAGTGCTGCCCTATGCTCAGCTTTCTTT. Its protein is CAWSAALCSAFF.

The table lists this clone with a few counts. The germline gene is not matched at one end of the junction; a read error may be the cause. The chain recombines TRBV19 with TRBJ2-5, with a tentative D call TRBD1 (6 bases). The end of the DNA aligns better with TRBJ2-7, so the J call may be wrong. This CDR3 comprises 15 residues. CDR1 is LNHDA and CDR2 is SQIVND in the germline V gene (reference sequence). CDR3: CATSPRGHTSYEQYF. DNA for the CDR3: TGTGCCACTAGTCCAAGGGGACATACATCCTACGAGCAGTACTTC.

This chain links TRBV9 with TRBJ1-5; 9 bases are shared with TRBD1. Losses at the gene ends were 1 base for V and 6 bases for J; bases not matched to a gene: 5. This CDR3 contains 15 residues. Germline CDR1 reads SGDLS; CDR2 reads YYNGEE. The CDR3 region is CASSVTGGDGQPQHF. The CDR3 DNA is TGTGCCAGCAGCGTAACAGGGGGCGATGGTCAGCCCCAGCATTTT.

This chain uses TRBV4-1 with TRBJ2-2; D ambiguous. The germline V and J ends were trimmed by 0 bases and 7 bases, with 9 bases remaining between them. The CDR3 contains 14 residues. The germline V gene encodes CDR1 MGHRA and CDR2 YSYEKL. The CDR3 DNA follows: TGCGCCAGCAGCCAAGATCGTTATGTCGGGGAGCTGTTTTTT. Amino acid sequence: CASSQDRYVGELFF.

The chain recombines TRBV7-8 with TRBJ1-1, with D possibly being TRBD1 (5 bases). Deletions cut 4 bases from V and 5 bases from J, with 8 bases between. Germline assignment: CDR1 SGHVS and CDR2 FQNEAQ. CDR3 length: 12 residues. CDR3 nucleotides: TGTGCCAGCAGCTCCGGGGGAACTGAAGCTTTCTTT. Residues: CASSSGGTEAFF.

V and J are TRBV4-2 and TRBJ2-7, with 9 bases aligning to TRBD1. V was clipped by 0 bases and J by 7 bases; unmatched bases: 7. The length of the CDR3 is 15 residues. Looked up from germline, CDR1 is LGHNA and CDR2 is YNFKEQ. DNA for the CDR3: TGTGCCAGCAGCCAAGAGCAGGGACAGGGTTCTGAGCAGTACTTC. The encoded protein is CASSQEQGQGSEQYF.

The chain carries TRBV5-4 and TRBJ2-5; D is perhaps TRBD1 (7 bases). V lost 4 bases, J lost 9 bases, and 19 bases lay in between. CDR1 is SGHNT and CDR2 is YYREEE in the germline V gene (reference sequence). The CDR3 has 14 residues. CDR3 sequence (DNA): TGTGCCAGCAGCCCCGGACAGGCCAGGGGGGCCCAGTACTTC. Translating it yields CASSPGQARGAQYF. The variable domain in full, with the rest retrieved from reference TRBV5-4 and TRBJ2-5, is ETGVTQSPTHLIKTRGQQVTLRCSSQSGHNTVSWYQQALGQGPQFIFQYYREEENGRGNFPPRFSGLQFPNYSSELNVNALELDDSALYLCASSPGQARGAQYFGPGTRLLVL.

Only one count was recorded for this clone. This rearrangement joins TRBV12-5 to TRBJ1-1, with D possibly being TRBD1 (6 bases). Per germline, CDR1 LGHNT and CDR2 FRNRAP. Deletions cut 5 bases from V and 3 bases from J, with 10 bases between. The CDR3 consists of 13 residues. Here the CDR3 DNA reads TGTGCTAGTGGTCAACAGGGTTACACTGAAGCTTTCTTT. This sequence encodes CASGQQGYTEAFF.